Below, 24 T cell receptor beta chains from the same sample are listed, as sequenced in a study of PD-1 blockade in mismatch repair-deficient tumors. Using immunoSEQ multiplex PCR, the repertoire was profiled, and TCRdb retains in-frame clones only, with some absent. This sample has around 49,000 clones, with under 85% found just once. Sequencing used PBMCs, obtained before pembrolizumab treatment. These receptors came from an adult with mismatch repair-deficient cancer.

The CDR3 is CASSFSGAGETQYF. The CDR3 bases are TGTGCCAGCAGCTTTTCGGGGGCAGGAGAGACCCAGTACTTC. V gene TRBV11-1 combines with J gene TRBJ2-5; D assignment may be TRBD1 or TRBD2 (6 bases each). Deletions cut 3 bases from V and 4 bases from J, with 12 bases between. This CDR3 region has 14 residues. Germline CDR1 reads SGHAT; CDR2 reads FQDESV (reference sequence).

This chain connects TRBV18 to TRBJ2-5; no definite D call. The CDR3 has 14 amino acids. With 3 bases removed from V and 4 bases from J, the gap between germline ends came to 12 bases. Germline-derived CDR1 and CDR2 are KGHSH and LQKENI. Here the CDR3 DNA reads TGTGCCAGCTCACCTGGTACGGTCCCAGAGACCCAGTACTTC. This translates into CASSPGTVPETQYF.

J is TRBJ2-2 and V is TRBV6-6, with 10 bases lining up with TRBD2. Germline values: CDR1 MNHNY, CDR2 SVGAGI (reference sequence). The CDR3 consists of 16 residues. V lost 4 bases, J lost 4 bases, and 6 bases stayed unmatched. The CDR3 DNA reads TGTGCCAGCAGTTCCACAGCGGGAGGGCCCACCGGGGAGCTGTTTTTT. As protein: CASSSTAGGPTGELFF.

This chain connects TRBV7-8 to TRBJ1-1; no clear D. The CDR3 spans 13 residues. Germline V gene data show CDR1 as SGHVS and CDR2 as FQNEAQ. The ends were cut back, 2 bases at V and 4 bases at J, with 8 bases in the middle. The CDR3 loop is CASSLRKGTEAFF. CDR3 DNA sequence: TGTGCCAGCAGCTTACGAAAGGGCACTGAAGCTTTCTTT.

V gene TRBV15 combines with J gene TRBJ1-1, with D possibly matching TRBD1 (6 bases). The ends were cut back, 3 bases at V and 1 base at J, with 12 bases in the middle. The CDR3 contains 15 residues. The germline V gene encodes CDR1 LNHNV and CDR2 YYDKDF (reference sequence). The chain's CDR3 is CATSRRTEGNTEAFF. The CDR3 DNA reads TGTGCCACCAGCAGGCGGACAGAAGGGAACACTGAAGCTTTCTTT.

The chain links TRBV19 to TRBJ2-1; 9 bases line up with TRBD1. This CDR3 region has 14 residues. Germline V CDR1 and CDR2: LNHDA, SQIVND (reference sequence). V lost 4 bases to trimming and J lost 8 bases; unmatched junction nucleotides: 6. The CDR3 spells CASSTGTGFDEQFF. CDR3 DNA sequence: TGTGCCAGTAGTACCGGGACAGGGTTCGATGAGCAGTTCTTC.

The chain employs TRBV18 and TRBJ2-7, with 9 bases lining up with TRBD2. Germline-derived CDR1 and CDR2 are KGHSH and LQKENI. The CDR3 extends over 13 amino acids. The V segment lost 6 bases and the J segment 4 bases; nucleotides outside the gene matches: 4. The CDR3 here is CASSPSGNYEQYF. The CDR3 DNA sequence: TGTGCCAGCTCTCCTAGCGGGAATTACGAGCAGTACTTC.

CDR3 loop: CASSRGQNGEKLFF. The CDR3 nucleotides read TGTGCCAGCTCACGGGGGCAGAATGGTGAAAAACTGTTTTTT. The gene calls are TRBV18 and TRBJ1-4; D might be TRBD1 (6 bases). Deletions cut 4 bases from V and 7 bases from J, with 13 bases between. This CDR3 spans 14 amino acids. Germline V CDR1 and CDR2: KGHSH, LQKENI.

V and J are TRBV9 and TRBJ1-1; the match to TRBD1 covers 10 bases. Trimming at V came to 3 bases and at J to 4 bases, leaving 12 bases not matched to a gene. The CDR3 consists of 17 residues. Germline assignment: CDR1 SGDLS and CDR2 YYNGEE. The CDR3 nucleotides are TGTGCCAGCAGCGCGACAGGGACAGGGGCCCTAGGCACTGAAGCTTTCTTT. Translating gives CASSATGTGALGTEAFF.

CDR3: CASSPPSGRTDTQYF. In nucleotides, the CDR3 is TGTGCCAGCAGCCCTCCTAGCGGGAGGACCGATACGCAGTATTTT. The chain recombines TRBV13 with TRBJ2-3; 11 bases agree with TRBD2. CDR1 is PRHDT, CDR2 FYEKMQ, per germline (reference sequence). The CDR3 runs to 15 residues. V trimming: 5 bases; J trimming: 6 bases; junction bases outside the gene matches: 7. The full variable domain, with the rest looked up from reference TRBV13 and TRBJ2-3, is AAGVIQSPRHLIKEKRETATLKCYPIPRHDTVYWYQQGPGQDPQFLISFYEKMQSDKGSIPDRFSAQQFSDYHSELNMSSLELGDSALYFCASSPPSGRTDTQYFGPGTRLTVL.

The chain carries TRBV9 and TRBJ2-2; D is perhaps TRBD2 (6 bases). CDR1 and CDR2 (germline): SGDLS, YYNGEE. V lost 4 bases, J lost 4 bases, and 11 bases lay in between. The CDR3 extends over 14 amino acids. CDR3 protein: CASSPRDSTGELFF. The CDR3 DNA sequence: TGTGCCAGCAGCCCGCGGGACTCCACCGGGGAGCTGTTTTTT.

The chain carries TRBV5-1 and TRBJ1-1; D might be TRBD1 (6 bases). CDR3 length: 15 residues. The germline V gene encodes CDR1 SGHRS and CDR2 YFSETQ. V gave up 0 bases and J gave up 4 bases, with 13 bases separating them. For the CDR3, the DNA is TGCGCCAGCAGCTTGGAGCGGGGGCAGGGCACTGAAGCTTTCTTT. This gives the protein CASSLERGQGTEAFF.

The chain couples TRBV27 to TRBJ2-7, with 7 bases identical to TRBD1. CDR1 and CDR2 from the germline V gene are MNHEY and SMNVEV (reference sequence). This CDR3 region has 14 residues. Germline trimming cut 4 bases from V and 7 bases from J; bases unmatched to any gene: 10. The CDR3 DNA sequence: TGTGCCAGCAGTTCCCTGGACAGGTTAGGGGAGCAGTACTTC. Translated: CASSSLDRLGEQYF.

This clone was counted only a few times. The chain carries TRBV10-3 and TRBJ2-3; D is uncertain. The length of the CDR3 is 15 residues. Germline V gene data show CDR1 as ENHRY and CDR2 as SYGVKD. V lost 3 bases to trimming and J lost 0 bases, with 10 bases between them. CDR3 nucleotide sequence: TGTGCCATCAGTGAAAGGCAGCCTAGCACAGATACGCAGTATTTT. This translates into CAISERQPSTDTQYF.

The rearrangement links TRBV7-8 to TRBJ2-7, with D maybe TRBD2 (6 bases). Germline CDR1 is SGHVS and CDR2 is FQNEAQ. The CDR3 is 16 amino acids. Trimming pared 5 bases from V and 0 bases from J, leaving 17 bases between. The CDR3 is CASSPRFSGNSYEQYF. The CDR3 DNA reads TGTGCCAGCAGCCCCCGCTTTAGCGGCAACTCCTACGAGCAGTACTTC.

This clone was seen a single time. The chain combines TRBV28 with TRBJ2-3; D unclear. The CDR3 is made up of 14 amino acids. With 1 base removed from V and 2 bases from J, the gap between germline ends came to 7 bases. Per germline, CDR1 MDHEN and CDR2 SYDVKM. The DNA for the CDR3 is TGTGCCAGCAGTTTATCCGCACCCACAGATACGCAGTATTTT. As protein: CASSLSAPTDTQYF.

This clone appeared once. The chain has TRBV11-2 and TRBJ2-3; D remains unclear. V lost 5 bases to trimming and J lost 2 bases, with 14 bases between them. This CDR3 spans 15 amino acids. Germline CDR1 is SGHAT and CDR2 is FQNNGV. CDR3 protein: CASSPYGSPTDTQYF. DNA of the CDR3: TGTGCCAGCAGCCCTTATGGTAGCCCCACAGATACGCAGTATTTT.

The chain uses TRBV19 and TRBJ1-1; D perhaps matches TRBD1 (6 bases). Germline loops: CDR1 LNHDA, CDR2 SQIVND (reference sequence). There are 15 residues in the CDR3. The V end lost 3 bases, the J end lost 5 bases, and 16 bases lay between the germline ends. CDR3: CASSMGSRGATEAFF. CDR3 DNA: TGTGCCAGTAGTATGGGAAGCCGGGGGGCAACTGAAGCTTTCTTT.

This clone showed up just a few times. This chain uses TRBV29-1 with TRBJ1-2; D uncertain. Germline CDR1 SQVTM, CDR2 ANQGSEA. V was cut by 6 bases and J by 2 bases, with 16 bases left in between. The CDR3 sequence is 14 residues long. CDR3 DNA: TGCAGCGTCCGAGGTGGGTTACCCAACTATGGCTACACCTTC. Its translation: CSVRGGLPNYGYTF.

The V call is TRBV6-1, the J call TRBJ1-1; D perhaps matches TRBD1 (6 bases). The CDR3 runs 12 residues. Germline V CDR1 and CDR2: MNHNS, SASEGT. Trimming removed 6 bases at V and 7 bases at J, with 12 bases between. CDR3 sequence: CASRTGSNEAFF. The CDR3 DNA follows: TGTGCCAGCAGAACAGGGTCCAATGAAGCTTTCTTT.

This chain connects TRBV11-3 to TRBJ1-4; 7 bases agree with TRBD1. Germline V gene lookup returns CDR1 SGHNT and CDR2 YENEEA. V lost 5 bases and J lost 9; bases outside the gene matches: 6. The CDR3 runs to 13 residues. Here the CDR3 DNA reads TGTGCCAGCAGCCAGGGGACAGTTCAAAAACTGTTTTTT. It yields the protein CASSQGTVQKLFF.

The rearrangement uses TRBV11-3 and TRBJ2-7; possible D gene TRBD1, 6 bases. Germline loops: CDR1 SGHNT, CDR2 YENEEA. V was shortened by 8 bases and J by 7 bases, with 21 bases between the two germline ends. This CDR3 spans 14 amino acids. Written as DNA, the CDR3 is TGTGCCAGCTGGGACACTCAAAGGGTAGGGGAGCAGTACTTC. It translates to CASWDTQRVGEQYF.

This chain connects TRBV5-1 to TRBJ2-5; TRBD1 matches 9 bases. The CDR3 runs 15 residues. The junction had 7 bases not matched to a gene; V was cut back by 2 bases and J by 5 bases. Germline loops: CDR1 SGHRS, CDR2 YFSETQ. The CDR3 coding sequence is TGCGCCAGCAGCTTACTACAGGGGGCCGGGGAGACCCAGTACTTC. Its translation: CASSLLQGAGETQYF.

This clone was seen more than once but under ten times. This chain joins TRBV7-3 and TRBJ2-3; D not resolved. Germline V gene lookup returns CDR1 SGHTA and CDR2 FQGTGA. Trimming took off 6 bases at V and 2 bases at J, with 15 bases between the two ends. The CDR3 extends over 15 amino acids. The CDR3 nucleotides read TGTGCCAGCAGTATCATTCTCACACACACAGATACGCAGTATTTT. Protein: CASSIILTHTDTQYF.